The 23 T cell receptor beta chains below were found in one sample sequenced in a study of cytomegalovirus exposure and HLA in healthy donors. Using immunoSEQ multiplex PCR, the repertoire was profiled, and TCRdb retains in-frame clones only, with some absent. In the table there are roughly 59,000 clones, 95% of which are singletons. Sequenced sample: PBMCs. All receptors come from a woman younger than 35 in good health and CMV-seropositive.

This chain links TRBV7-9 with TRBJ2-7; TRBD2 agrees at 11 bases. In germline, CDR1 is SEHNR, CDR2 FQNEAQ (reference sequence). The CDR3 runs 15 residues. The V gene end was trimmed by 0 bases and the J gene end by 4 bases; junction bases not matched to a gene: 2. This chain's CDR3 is CASSLAGTSGYEQYF. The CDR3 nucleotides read TGTGCCAGCAGCTTAGCCGGGACTAGCGGATACGAGCAGTACTTC. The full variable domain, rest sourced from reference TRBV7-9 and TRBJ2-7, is DTGVSQNPRHKITKRGQNVTFRCDPISEHNRLYWYRQTLGQGPEFLTYFQNEAQLEKSRLLSDRFSAERPKGSFSTLEIQRTEQGDSAMYLCASSLAGTSGYEQYFGPGTRLTVT.

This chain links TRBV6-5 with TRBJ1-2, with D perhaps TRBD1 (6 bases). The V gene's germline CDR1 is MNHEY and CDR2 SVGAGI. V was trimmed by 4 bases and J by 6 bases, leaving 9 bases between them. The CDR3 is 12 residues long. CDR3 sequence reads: CASSWEGDGYTF. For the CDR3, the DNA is TGTGCCAGCAGTTGGGAGGGGGATGGCTACACCTTC.

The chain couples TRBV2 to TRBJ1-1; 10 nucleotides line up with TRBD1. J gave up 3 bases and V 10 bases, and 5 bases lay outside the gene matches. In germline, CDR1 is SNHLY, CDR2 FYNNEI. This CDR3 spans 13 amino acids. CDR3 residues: CANQTGGYTEAFF. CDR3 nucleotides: TGTGCCAACCAGACAGGGGGCTACACTGAAGCTTTCTTT.

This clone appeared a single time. DNA of the CDR3: TGTGCCAGCAGTTACTCGCGGTGGAACACTGAAGCTTTCTTT. This gives the protein CASSYSRWNTEAFF. The V call is TRBV6-5, the J call TRBJ1-1, with no clear D. Germline CDR1 is MNHEY and CDR2 is SVGAGI. Trimming pared 0 bases from V and 1 base from J, leaving 6 bases between. The CDR3 length is 14 residues.

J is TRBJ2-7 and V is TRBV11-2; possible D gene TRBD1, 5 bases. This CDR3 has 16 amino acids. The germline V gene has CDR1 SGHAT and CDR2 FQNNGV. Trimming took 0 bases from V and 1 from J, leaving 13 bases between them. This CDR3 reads CASSLDQGKVSYEQYF. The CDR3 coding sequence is TGTGCCAGCAGCTTAGATCAGGGAAAGGTTTCCTACGAGCAGTACTTC.

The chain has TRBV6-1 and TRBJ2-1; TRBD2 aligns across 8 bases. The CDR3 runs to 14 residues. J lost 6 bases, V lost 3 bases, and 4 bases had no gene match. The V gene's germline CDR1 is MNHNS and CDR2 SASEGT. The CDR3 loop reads CASSEGTSRNEQFF. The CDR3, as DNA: TGTGCCAGCAGTGAGGGGACTAGTCGCAATGAGCAGTTCTTC.

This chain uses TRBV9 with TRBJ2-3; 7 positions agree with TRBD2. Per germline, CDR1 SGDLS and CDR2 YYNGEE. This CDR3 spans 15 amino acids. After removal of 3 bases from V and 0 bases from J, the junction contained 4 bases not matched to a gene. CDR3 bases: TGTGCCAGCAGCGATAGCGGGTATAGCACAGATACGCAGTATTTT. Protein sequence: CASSDSGYSTDTQYF.

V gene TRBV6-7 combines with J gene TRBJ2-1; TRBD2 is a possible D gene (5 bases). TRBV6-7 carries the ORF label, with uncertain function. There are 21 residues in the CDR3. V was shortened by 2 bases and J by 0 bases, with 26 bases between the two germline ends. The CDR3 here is CASSYPVRGGPTSSSYNEQFF. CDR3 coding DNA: TGTGCCAGCAGTTACCCAGTTAGAGGCGGGCCTACCTCGAGCTCCTACAATGAGCAGTTCTTC.

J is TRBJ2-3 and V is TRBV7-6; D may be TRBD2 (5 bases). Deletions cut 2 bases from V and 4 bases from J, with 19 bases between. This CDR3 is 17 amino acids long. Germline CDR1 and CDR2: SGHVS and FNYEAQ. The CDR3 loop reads CASSLSVGEEVADTQYF. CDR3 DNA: TGTGCCAGCAGCTTATCCGTGGGAGAGGAGGTGGCAGATACGCAGTATTTT.

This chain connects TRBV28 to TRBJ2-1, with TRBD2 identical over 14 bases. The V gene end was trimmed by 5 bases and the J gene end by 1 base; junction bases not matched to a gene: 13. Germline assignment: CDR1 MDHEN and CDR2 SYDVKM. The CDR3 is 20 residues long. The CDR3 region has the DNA TGTGCCAGCAGTCCACCTCCGGGACTAGCGGGAGATAGATCCTACAATGAGCAGTTCTTC. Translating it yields CASSPPPGLAGDRSYNEQFF. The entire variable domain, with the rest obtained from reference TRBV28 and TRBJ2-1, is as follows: DVKVTQSSRYLVKRTGEKVFLECVQDMDHENMFWYRQDPGLGLRLIYFSYDVKMKEKGDIPEGYSVSREKKERFSLILESASTNQTSMYLCASSPPPGLAGDRSYNEQFFGPGTRLTVL.

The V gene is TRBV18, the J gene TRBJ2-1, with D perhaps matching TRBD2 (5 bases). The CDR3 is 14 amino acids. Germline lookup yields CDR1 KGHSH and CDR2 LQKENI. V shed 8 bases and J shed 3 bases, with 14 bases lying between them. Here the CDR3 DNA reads TGTGCCAGCGTCACCGGAGGTATCTACAATGAGCAGTTCTTC. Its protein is CASVTGGIYNEQFF. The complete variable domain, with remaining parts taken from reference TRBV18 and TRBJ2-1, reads NAGVMQNPRHLVRRRGQEARLRCSPMKGHSHVYWYRQLPEEGLKFMVYLQKENIIDESGMPKERFSAEFPKEGPSILRIQQVVRGDSAAYFCASVTGGIYNEQFFGPGTRLTVL.

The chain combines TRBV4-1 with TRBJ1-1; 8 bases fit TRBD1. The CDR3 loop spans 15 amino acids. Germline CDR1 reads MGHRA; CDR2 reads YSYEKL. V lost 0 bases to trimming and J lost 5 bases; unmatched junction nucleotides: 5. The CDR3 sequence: CASSQDDRGLTEAFF. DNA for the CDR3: TGCGCCAGCAGCCAAGATGACAGGGGTTTAACTGAAGCTTTCTTT.

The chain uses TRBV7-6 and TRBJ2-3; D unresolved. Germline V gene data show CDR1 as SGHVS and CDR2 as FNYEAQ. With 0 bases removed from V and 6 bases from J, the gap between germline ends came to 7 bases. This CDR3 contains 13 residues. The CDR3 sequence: CASSLARVDTQYF. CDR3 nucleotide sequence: TGTGCCAGCAGCTTAGCCCGGGTGGATACGCAGTATTTT.

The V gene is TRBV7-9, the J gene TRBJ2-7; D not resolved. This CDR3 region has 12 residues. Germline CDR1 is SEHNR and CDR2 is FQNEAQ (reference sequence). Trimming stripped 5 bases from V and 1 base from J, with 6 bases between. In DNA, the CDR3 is TGTGCCAGCAGCGCCACATCCTACGAGCAGTACTTC. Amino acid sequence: CASSATSYEQYF.

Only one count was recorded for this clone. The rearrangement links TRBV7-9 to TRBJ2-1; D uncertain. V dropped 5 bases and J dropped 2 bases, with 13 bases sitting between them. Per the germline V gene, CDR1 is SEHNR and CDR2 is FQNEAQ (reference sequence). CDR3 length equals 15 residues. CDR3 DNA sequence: TGTGCCAGCAGCCGGGTGGGTCTGACCTACAATGAGCAGTTCTTC. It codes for CASSRVGLTYNEQFF.

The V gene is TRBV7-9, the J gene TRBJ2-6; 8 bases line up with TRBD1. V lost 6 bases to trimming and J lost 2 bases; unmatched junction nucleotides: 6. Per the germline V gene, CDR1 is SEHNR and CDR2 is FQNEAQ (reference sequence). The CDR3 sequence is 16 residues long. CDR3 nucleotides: TGTGCCAGCAGAAAGGACAGGGCGGCTGGGGCCAACGTCCTGACTTTC. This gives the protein CASRKDRAAGANVLTF.

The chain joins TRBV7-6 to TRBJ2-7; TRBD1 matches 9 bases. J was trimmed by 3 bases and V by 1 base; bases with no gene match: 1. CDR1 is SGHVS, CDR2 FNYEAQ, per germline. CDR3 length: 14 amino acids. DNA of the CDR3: TGTGCCAGCAGCTTAGGGACAGGGGTCTACGAGCAGTACTTC. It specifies CASSLGTGVYEQYF.

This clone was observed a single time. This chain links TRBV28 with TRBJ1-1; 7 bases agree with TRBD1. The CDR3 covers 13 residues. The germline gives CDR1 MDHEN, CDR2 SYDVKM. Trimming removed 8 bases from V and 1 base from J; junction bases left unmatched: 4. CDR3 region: CASVTGENTEAFF. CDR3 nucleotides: TGTGCCAGCGTAACAGGGGAGAACACTGAAGCTTTCTTT.

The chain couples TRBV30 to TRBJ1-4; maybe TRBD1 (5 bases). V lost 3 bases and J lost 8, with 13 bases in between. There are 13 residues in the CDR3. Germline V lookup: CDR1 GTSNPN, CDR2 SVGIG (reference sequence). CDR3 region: CAWSEGPGEKLFF. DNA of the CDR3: TGTGCCTGGAGCGAAGGGCCAGGGGAAAAACTGTTTTTT.

This chain's CDR3 is CASTTGGTGELFF. The CDR3, as DNA: TGTGCCAGCACTACAGGGGGCACCGGGGAGCTGTTTTTT. The genes are TRBV2 and TRBJ2-2, with 8 positions matching TRBD1. V was pared by 7 bases and J by 4 bases, with 2 bases of the junction left unmatched. Germline V lookup: CDR1 SNHLY, CDR2 FYNNEI. The CDR3 loop spans 13 amino acids.

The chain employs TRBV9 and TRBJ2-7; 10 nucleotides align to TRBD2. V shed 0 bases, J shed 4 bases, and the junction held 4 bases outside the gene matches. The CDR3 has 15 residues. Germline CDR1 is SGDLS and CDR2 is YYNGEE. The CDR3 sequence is CASSVASGSNYEQYF. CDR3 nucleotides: TGTGCCAGCAGCGTAGCTAGCGGGAGCAATTACGAGCAGTACTTC.

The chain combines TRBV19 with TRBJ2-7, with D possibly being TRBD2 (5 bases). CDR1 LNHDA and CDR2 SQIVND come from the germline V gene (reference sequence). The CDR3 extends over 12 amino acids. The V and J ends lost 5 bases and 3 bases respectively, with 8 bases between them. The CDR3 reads CASSSSGYEQYF. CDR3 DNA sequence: TGTGCCAGTAGTTCCAGCGGCTACGAGCAGTACTTC.

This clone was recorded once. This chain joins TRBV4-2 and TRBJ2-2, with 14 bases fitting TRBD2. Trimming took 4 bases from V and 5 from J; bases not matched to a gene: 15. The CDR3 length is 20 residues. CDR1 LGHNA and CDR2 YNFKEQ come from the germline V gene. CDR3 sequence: CASSPLRGTSGGGGTGELFF. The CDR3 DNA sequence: TGTGCCAGCAGCCCACTACGTGGGACTAGCGGGGGCGGCGGAACCGGGGAGCTGTTTTTT.